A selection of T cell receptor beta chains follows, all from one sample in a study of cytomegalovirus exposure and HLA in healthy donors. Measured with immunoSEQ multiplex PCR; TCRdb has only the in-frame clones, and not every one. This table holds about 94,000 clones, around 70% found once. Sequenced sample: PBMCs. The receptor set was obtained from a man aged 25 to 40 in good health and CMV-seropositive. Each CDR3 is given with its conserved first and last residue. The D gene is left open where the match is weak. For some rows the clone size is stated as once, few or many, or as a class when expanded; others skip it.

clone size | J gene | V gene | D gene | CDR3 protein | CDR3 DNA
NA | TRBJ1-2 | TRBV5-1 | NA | CASSFQGDGYTF | TGCGCCAGCAGCTTTCAGGGCGATGGCTACACCTTC
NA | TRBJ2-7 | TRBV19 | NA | CASSIVRGNEQYF | TGTGCCAGTAGTATAGTCAGGGGAAACGAGCAGTACTTC
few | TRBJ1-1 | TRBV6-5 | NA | CASSPQALNTEAFF | TGTGCCAGCAGTCCCCAAGCTTTGAACACTGAAGCTTTCTTT
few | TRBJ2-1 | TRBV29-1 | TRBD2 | CSVETSGYNEQFF | TGCAGCGTTGAAACTAGCGGATACAATGAGCAGTTCTTC
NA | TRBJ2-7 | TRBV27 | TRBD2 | CASSRERDYEQYF | TGTGCCAGCAGCCGAGAGCGGGACTACGAGCAGTACTTC
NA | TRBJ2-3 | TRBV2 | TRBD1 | CASSPGTGWDTQYF | TGTGCCAGCAGTCCCGGGACAGGGTGGGATACGCAGTATTTT
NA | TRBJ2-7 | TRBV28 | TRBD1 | CASSPGQGDLREQYF | TGTGCCAGCAGTCCTGGACAGGGGGATTTACGGGAGCAGTACTTC
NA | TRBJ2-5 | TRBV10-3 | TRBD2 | CAITRTSGIGETQYF | TGTGCCATCACCCGGACTAGCGGGATTGGAGAGACCCAGTACTTC
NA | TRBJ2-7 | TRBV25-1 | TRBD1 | CASRDRDHEQYF | TGTGCCAGCAGGGACAGGGACCACGAGCAGTACTTC
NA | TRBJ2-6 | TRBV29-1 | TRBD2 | CSVEGSAGGPAGANVLTF | TGCAGCGTTGAGGGTTCCGCGGGAGGGCCGGCCGGGGCCAACGTCCTGACTTTC
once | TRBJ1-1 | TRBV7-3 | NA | CASSFTGVGTEAFF | TGTGCCAGCAGCTTTACGGGGGTGGGAACTGAAGCTTTCTTT
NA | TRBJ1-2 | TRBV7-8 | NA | CASSLVGGAPNYGYTF | TGTGCCAGCAGCTTAGTGGGGGGGGCCCCTAACTATGGCTACACCTTC
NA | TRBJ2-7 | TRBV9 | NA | CASSVDPYSYEQYF | TGTGCCAGCAGCGTAGATCCCTACTCCTACGAGCAGTACTTC
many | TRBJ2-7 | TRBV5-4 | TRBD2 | CASSPSGAGPLNYEQYF | TGTGCCAGCAGCCCAAGCGGGGCGGGACCTCTCAACTACGAGCAGTACTTC
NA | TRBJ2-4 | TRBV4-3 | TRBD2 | CASSQDRRAGAYRDF | TGCGCCAGCAGCCAAGATCGAAGAGCGGGAGCCTACCGGGACTTC
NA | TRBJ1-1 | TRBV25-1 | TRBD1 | CASSRGTGSMNTEAFF | TGTGCCAGCAGTCGTGGGACAGGTTCGATGAACACTGAAGCTTTCTTT
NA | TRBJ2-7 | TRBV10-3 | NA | CAISESSGVGSYEQYF | TGTGCCATCAGTGAGTCGTCGGGGGTCGGCTCCTACGAGCAGTACTTC
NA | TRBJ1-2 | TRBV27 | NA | CASSSGGSYGYTF | TGTGCCAGCAGTTCCGGGGGGAGCTATGGCTACACCTTC
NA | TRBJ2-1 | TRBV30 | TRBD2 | CAWAREGEQFF | TGTGCCTGGGCGAGGGAGGGGGAGCAGTTCTTC
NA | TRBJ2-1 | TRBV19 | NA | CASSRQSYNEQFF | TGTGCCAGTAGTAGACAGTCCTACAATGAGCAGTTCTTC
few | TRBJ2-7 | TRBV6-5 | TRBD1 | CATKRTGGYEQYF | TGTGCCACCAAACGGACAGGGGGCTACGAGCAGTACTTC
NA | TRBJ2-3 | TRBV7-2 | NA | CASSPTENTQYF | TGTGCCAGCAGCCCCACCGAGAATACGCAGTATTTT
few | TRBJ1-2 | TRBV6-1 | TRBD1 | CASQQGADGYTF | TGTGCCAGCCAACAGGGGGCGGATGGCTACACCTTC
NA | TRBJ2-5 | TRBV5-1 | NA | CASSLKRLQETQYF | TGCGCCAGCAGCTTGAAGCGGTTGCAAGAGACCCAGTACTTC
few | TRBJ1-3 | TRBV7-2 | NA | CASSLGGGLGNTIYF | TGTGCCAGCAGCTTAGGCGGGGGGCTTGGAAACACCATATATTTT
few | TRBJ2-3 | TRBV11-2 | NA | CASSFRGAGTDTQYF | TGTGCCAGCAGCTTTCGGGGGGCGGGCACAGATACGCAGTATTTT
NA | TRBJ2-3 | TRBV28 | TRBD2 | CASSFEAGATDTQYF | TGTGCCAGCAGTTTTGAAGCGGGAGCCACAGATACGCAGTATTTT
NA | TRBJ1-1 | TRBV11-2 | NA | CASSPLGVVNTEAFF | TGTGCCAGCAGCCCACTCGGAGTAGTGAACACTGAAGCTTTCTTT
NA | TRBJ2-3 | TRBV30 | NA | CAWSVLSSTLTDTQYF | TGTGCCTGGAGTGTCCTATCTTCCACTCTCACAGATACGCAGTATTTT
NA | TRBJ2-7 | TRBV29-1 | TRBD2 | CSVGGGSGPYEQYF | TGCAGCGTTGGGGGCGGGAGCGGACCCTACGAGCAGTACTTC
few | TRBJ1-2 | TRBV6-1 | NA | CASSNYRVSGYTF | TGTGCCAGCAGTAACTACAGGGTCTCTGGCTACACCTTC
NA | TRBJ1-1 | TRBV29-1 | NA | CSVLILGRGNTEAFF | TGCAGCGTTTTGATCCTAGGGAGGGGGAACACTGAAGCTTTCTTT
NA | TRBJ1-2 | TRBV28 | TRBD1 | CASTGTGVGYTF | TGTGCCAGCACCGGGACAGGGGTTGGCTACACCTTC
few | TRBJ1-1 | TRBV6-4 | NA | CASTEREGTEAFF | TGTGCCAGCACTGAGAGGGAAGGTACTGAAGCTTTCTTT
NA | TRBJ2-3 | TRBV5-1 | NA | CASSLGAGGPDTQYF | TGCGCCAGCAGCTTGGGGGCGGGCGGACCAGATACGCAGTATTTT
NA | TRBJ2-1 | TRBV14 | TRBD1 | CASSYRDRPDEQFF | TGTGCCAGCAGCTACCGGGACAGACCCGATGAGCAGTTCTTC
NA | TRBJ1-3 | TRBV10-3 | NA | CASGRGSGNTIYF | TGTGCCTCGGGGAGGGGATCTGGAAACACCATATATTTT
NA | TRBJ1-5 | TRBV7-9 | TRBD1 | CASSLVGTGYQPQHF | TGTGCCAGCAGCTTAGTCGGGACAGGGTATCAGCCCCAGCATTTT
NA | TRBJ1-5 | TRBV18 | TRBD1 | CASSRTGGNQPQHF | TGTGCCAGCTCGCGGACAGGGGGCAATCAGCCCCAGCATTTT
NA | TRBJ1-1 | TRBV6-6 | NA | CASSLWGETNEAFF | TGTGCCAGCAGTTTGTGGGGGGAGACCAATGAAGCTTTCTTT
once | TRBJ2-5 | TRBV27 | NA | CASSPSPGLGETQYF | TGTGCCAGCAGTCCCTCGCCGGGACTTGGAGAGACCCAGTACTTC
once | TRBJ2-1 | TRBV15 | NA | CATSRDRGPYNEQFF | TGTGCCACCAGCAGAGATAGGGGCCCCTACAATGAGCAGTTCTTC
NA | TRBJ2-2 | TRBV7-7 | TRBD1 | CASSSTGGVDTGELFF | TGTGCTAGCAGCTCGACAGGGGGCGTAGACACCGGGGAGCTGTTTTTT
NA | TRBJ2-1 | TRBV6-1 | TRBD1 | CASSATPGQGEGEQFF | TGTGCCAGCAGTGCCACCCCGGGACAGGGGGAAGGTGAGCAGTTCTTC
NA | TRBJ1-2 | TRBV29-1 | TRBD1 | CSVVGTPGQGLSFHYGYTF | TGCAGCGTCGTGGGTACCCCGGGACAGGGTTTATCCTTCCACTATGGCTACACCTTC
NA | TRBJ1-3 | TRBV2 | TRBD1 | CASSPDRASRNTIYF | TGTGCCAGCAGTCCGGACAGGGCATCCAGAAACACCATATATTTT
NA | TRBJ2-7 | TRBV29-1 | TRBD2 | CSVLSGASYEQYF | TGCAGCGTTCTGAGCGGGGCCTCCTACGAGCAGTACTTC
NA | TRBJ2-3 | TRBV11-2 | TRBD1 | CASDRGTGYTDTQYF | TGTGCCAGCGACCGTGGGACAGGGTACACAGATACGCAGTATTTT
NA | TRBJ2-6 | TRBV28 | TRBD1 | CASSSWDRVSGANVLTF | TGTGCCAGCAGTTCTTGGGACAGGGTCTCTGGGGCCAACGTCCTGACTTTC
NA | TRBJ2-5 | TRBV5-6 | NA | CASSFNSWSSRETQYF | TGTGCCAGCAGCTTTAACTCCTGGTCATCGAGAGAGACCCAGTACTTC
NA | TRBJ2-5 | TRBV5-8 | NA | CASSPPGGAETQYF | TGTGCCAGCAGCCCCCCCGGGGGTGCGGAGACCCAGTACTTC
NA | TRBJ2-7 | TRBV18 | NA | CASSPKGFSYEQYF | TGTGCCAGCTCACCGAAGGGGTTTTCCTACGAGCAGTACTTC
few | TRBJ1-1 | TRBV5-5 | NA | CASSAGGGNTEAFF | TGTGCCAGCTCCGCGGGGGGGGGAAACACTGAAGCTTTCTTT
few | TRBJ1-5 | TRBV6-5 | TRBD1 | CASSYSGQGGQPQHF | TGTGCCAGCAGTTACTCAGGACAGGGGGGGCAGCCCCAGCATTTT
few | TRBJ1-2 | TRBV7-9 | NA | CASSLDTTGYGYTF | TGTGCCAGCAGCTTAGATACCACGGGCTATGGCTACACCTTC